The next 17 T cell receptor beta chains were all read from a single sample in a study of blood T cell repertoires in COVID-19. TCRdb keeps only in-frame clones here, not all; method: immunoSEQ multiplex PCR. Of some 210,000 clones listed, about 83% are singletons. Source material: peripheral blood. These receptors originate from a man in his fifties or sixties with active or convalescent COVID-19.

This clone has more than one count but fewer than ten. The gene calls are TRBV6-5 and TRBJ1-2; possibly TRBD1 for D (5 bases). CDR1 MNHEY and CDR2 SVGAGI come from the germline V gene. Trimming removed 10 bases at V and 4 bases at J, with 7 bases between. The CDR3 runs to 10 residues. The CDR3 protein is CATGIYGYTF. CDR3 coding DNA: TGTGCCACAGGGATCTATGGCTACACCTTC.

This sequence joins TRBV5-5 and TRBJ1-3; D uncertain. This CDR3 is 15 amino acids long. V gave up 1 base and J gave up 0 bases, with 8 bases separating them. Germline V gene sequence: CDR1 SGHKS, CDR2 YYEKEE (reference sequence). DNA of the CDR3: TGTGCCAGCAGCTTGACAGAACCCTCTGGAAACACCATATATTTT. This translates into CASSLTEPSGNTIYF.

The chain is built from TRBV6-1 and TRBJ2-5; TRBD1 agrees at 8 bases. The germline V gene encodes CDR1 MNHNS and CDR2 SASEGT. Trimming at V came to 1 base and at J to 2 bases, leaving 3 bases not matched to a gene. The CDR3 has 15 amino acids. CDR3 protein: CASSEGTGYQETQYF. The CDR3 DNA follows: TGTGCCAGCAGTGAAGGGACAGGGTATCAAGAGACCCAGTACTTC.

The chain links TRBV7-6 to TRBJ2-7; perhaps TRBD2 as D (6 bases). V lost 4 bases to trimming and J lost 5 bases, with 21 bases between them. This CDR3 is 16 amino acids long. Per germline, CDR1 SGHVS and CDR2 FNYEAQ. Here the CDR3 DNA reads TGTGCCAGCAGCTCCACCCCCTCACGGGAGACCAACGAGCAGTACTTC. This codes for CASSSTPSRETNEQYF.

The chain employs TRBV4-2 and TRBJ2-1; D is unclear. With 5 bases removed from V and 8 bases from J, the gap between germline ends came to 13 bases. The CDR3 covers 13 residues. The V gene's germline CDR1 is LGHNA and CDR2 YNFKEQ. Here the CDR3 DNA reads TGTGCCAGCAGCGCCGGCTCAGGCTATGAGCAGTTCTTC. Its translation is CASSAGSGYEQFF.

This chain connects TRBV6-5 to TRBJ1-1; the match to TRBD1 covers 7 bases. The J segment lost 6 bases and the V segment lost 2 bases, leaving 6 bases of the junction unmatched. Per germline, CDR1 MNHEY and CDR2 SVGAGI. The CDR3 is made up of 14 amino acids. The CDR3 nucleotides are TGTGCCAGCAGTTACGATGAGCAGGGGGCTGAAGCTTTCTTT. Its protein is CASSYDEQGAEAFF.

The chain uses TRBV19 and TRBJ1-5; D unresolved. From germline, CDR1 is LNHDA and CDR2 SQIVND (reference sequence). Trimming took off 1 base at V and 0 bases at J, with 16 bases between the two ends. The CDR3 is 18 amino acids. CDR3 nucleotides: TGTGCCAGTAGTATAGTCAATTTGGTAGCCGATAGCAATCAGCCCCAGCATTTT. It codes for CASSIVNLVADSNQPQHF.

This chain uses TRBV5-6 with TRBJ2-5; unclear D gene. The ends were cut back, 1 base at V and 5 bases at J, with 3 bases in the middle. The CDR3 spans 11 residues. Germline CDR1 SGHDT, CDR2 YYEEEE. In nucleotides, the CDR3 is TGTGCCAGCAGCTTGTATGAGACCCAGTACTTC. Its protein is CASSLYETQYF.

The genes are TRBV18 and TRBJ1-6; D remains ambiguous. The CDR3 has 16 residues. V gave up 3 bases and J gave up 9 bases, with 18 bases separating them. CDR1 is KGHSH, CDR2 LQKENI, per germline. CDR3 residues: CASSPSSIVSGSPLHF. CDR3 bases: TGTGCCAGCTCACCGTCGTCCATAGTATCAGGTTCACCCCTCCACTTT. The full variable domain, rest sourced from reference TRBV18 and TRBJ1-6, is NAGVMQNPRHLVRRRGQEARLRCSPMKGHSHVYWYRQLPEEGLKFMVYLQKENIIDESGMPKERFSAEFPKEGPSILRIQQVVRGDSAAYFCASSPSSIVSGSPLHFGNGTRLTVT.

As to this clone: The same CDR3 also results from other DNA sequences found in this sample. The V and J genes are TRBV4-1 and TRBJ2-7; 9 nucleotides agree with TRBD2. With 3 bases clipped from V and 2 bases from J, the junction kept 5 bases outside the gene matches. Germline V lookup: CDR1 MGHRA, CDR2 YSYEKL. The length of the CDR3 is 15 residues. The CDR3 DNA is TGCGCCAGCAGCCAGTTAGCGGGGGCGACCTACGAGCAGTACTTC. It encodes CASSQLAGATYEQYF.

This chain connects TRBV30 to TRBJ2-5; 10 bases agree with TRBD1. V lost 1 base and J lost 4; bases outside the gene matches: 6. CDR3 size: 15 residues. The germline V gene has CDR1 GTSNPN and CDR2 SVGIG (reference sequence). The CDR3 protein is CAWSGGQGPGETQYF. DNA of the CDR3: TGTGCCTGGAGTGGGGGACAGGGGCCCGGAGAGACCCAGTACTTC.

The chain recombines TRBV7-8 with TRBJ1-1, with D perhaps matching TRBD1 (5 bases). Looked up from germline, CDR1 is SGHVS and CDR2 is FQNEAQ. The CDR3 has 19 residues. Trimming shortened V by 2 bases and J by 6 bases, and 28 bases separated the two germline ends. CDR3 amino acids: CASSLTGGSGWSRGPEAFF. Written as DNA, the CDR3 is TGTGCCAGCAGCTTAACGGGTGGGTCAGGATGGAGTAGGGGCCCTGAAGCTTTCTTT.

The chain carries TRBV6-5 and TRBJ2-6, with TRBD1 matching 8 bases. The V gene's germline CDR1 is MNHEY and CDR2 SVGAGI. After removal of 6 bases from V and 1 base from J, the junction contained 2 bases not matched to a gene. The CDR3 runs to 15 residues. CDR3 nucleotides: TGTGCCAGCAGCCGGACAGGGTCTGGGGCCAACGTCCTGACTTTC. This sequence encodes CASSRTGSGANVLTF.

This chain uses TRBV5-4 with TRBJ2-3, with D tentatively TRBD2 (6 bases). CDR1 is SGHNT and CDR2 is YYREEE in the germline V gene (reference sequence). Trimming took off 0 bases at V and 6 bases at J, with 14 bases between the two ends. The length of the CDR3 is 15 residues. The CDR3 DNA reads TGTGCCAGCAGCTTGGGACTAGTCAGGGCCGATACGCAGTATTTT. Amino acid sequence: CASSLGLVRADTQYF.

The rearrangement links TRBV10-1 to TRBJ1-5, with D possibly TRBD1 on 6 matching bases. V lost 9 bases and J lost 6, with 21 bases in between. CDR3 length equals 15 residues. In germline, CDR1 is WNHNN, CDR2 SYGVQD (reference sequence). The chain's CDR3 is CARTGTPWCSQPQHF. CDR3 nucleotides: TGCGCCAGGACCGGGACACCTTGGTGTTCTCAGCCCCAGCATTTT.

A single count supports this clone. The chain employs TRBV9 and TRBJ1-1, with TRBD1 matching over 7 bases. V was pared by 4 bases and J by 0 bases, with 3 bases of the junction left unmatched. CDR1 and CDR2 (germline): SGDLS, YYNGEE. The CDR3 runs to 14 residues. The CDR3, as DNA: TGTGCCAGCAGCCTTACAGGGGTGAACACTGAAGCTTTCTTT. It specifies CASSLTGVNTEAFF. Looking up the rest from reference TRBV9 and TRBJ1-1 gives the full variable domain: DSGVTQTPKHLITATGQRVTLRCSPRSGDLSVYWYQQSLDQGLQFLIQYYNGEERAKGNILERFSAQQFPDLHSELNLSSLELGDSALYFCASSLTGVNTEAFFGQGTRLTVV.

The chain is built from TRBV28 and TRBJ2-7; a weak D match, TRBD2 (6 bases). Trimming stripped 5 bases from V and 3 bases from J, with 14 bases between. The CDR3 runs to 14 residues. Germline V gene lookup returns CDR1 MDHEN and CDR2 SYDVKM. CDR3 nucleotide sequence: TGTGCCAGCAGTCAGTCCGGGAGCGGCTACGAGCAGTACTTC. It codes for CASSQSGSGYEQYF.